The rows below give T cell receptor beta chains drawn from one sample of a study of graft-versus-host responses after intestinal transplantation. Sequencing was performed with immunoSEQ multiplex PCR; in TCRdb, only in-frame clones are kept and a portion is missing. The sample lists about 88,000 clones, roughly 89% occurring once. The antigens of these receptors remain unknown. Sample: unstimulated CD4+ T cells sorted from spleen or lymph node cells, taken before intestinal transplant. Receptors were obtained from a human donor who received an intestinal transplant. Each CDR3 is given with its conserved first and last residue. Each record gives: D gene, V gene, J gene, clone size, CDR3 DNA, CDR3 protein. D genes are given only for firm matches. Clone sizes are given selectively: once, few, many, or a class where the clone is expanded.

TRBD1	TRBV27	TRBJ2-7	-	TGTGCCAGCAGTGAACAGGGGGCAGGGGCTCCCTACGAGCAGTACTTC	CASSEQGAGAPYEQYF
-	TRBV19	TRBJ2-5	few	TGTGCCAGTAGTCCCCGGGGCAGGGAGACCCAGTACTTC	CASSPRGRETQYF
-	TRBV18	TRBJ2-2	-	TGTGCCAGCTCACCAATTACAGGGAAGGACACCGGGGAGCTGTTTTTT	CASSPITGKDTGELFF
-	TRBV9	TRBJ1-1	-	TGTGCCAGCAGCGTAGGAATAGGGTTCACTGAAGCTTTCTTT	CASSVGIGFTEAFF
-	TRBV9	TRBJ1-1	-	TGTGCCAGCAGCCCGCCCGGGAGACTGGCTGAAGCTTTCTTT	CASSPPGRLAEAFF
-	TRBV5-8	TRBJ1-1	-	TGTGCCAGCAGCCCTTACACTGAAGCTTTCTTT	CASSPYTEAFF
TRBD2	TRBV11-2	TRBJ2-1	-	TGTGCCAGCAGCTTAGAAGGGCGGGAGTACAATGAGCAGTTCTTC	CASSLEGREYNEQFF
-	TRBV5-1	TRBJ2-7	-	TGCGCCAGCAGCTATGGGACGGCTGGGGGCGAGCAGTACTTC	CASSYGTAGGEQYF
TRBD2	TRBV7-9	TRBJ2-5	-	TGTGCCAGCAGCTTAGCCGTTCTAGCGGGGGAAGAGACCCAGTACTTC	CASSLAVLAGEETQYF
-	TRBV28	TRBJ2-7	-	TGTGCCGGCAGTTTTACCGGGACGGTCAACTACGAGCAGTACTTC	CAGSFTGTVNYEQYF
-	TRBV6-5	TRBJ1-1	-	TGTGCCAGCAGTAACCCGGGGGGTGGGAGAATTAAGGCTTTCTTT	CASSNPGGGRIKAFF
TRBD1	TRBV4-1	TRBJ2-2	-	TGCGCCAGCAGCCAAAAGGACACAGGGGACACCGGGGAGCTGTTTTTT	CASSQKDTGDTGELFF
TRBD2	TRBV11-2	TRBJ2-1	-	TGTGCCAGCAGTAGGAGCGGGAGACTTTACAATGAGCAGTTCTTC	CASSRSGRLYNEQFF
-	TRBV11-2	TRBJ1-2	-	TGTGCCAGCAGCAGACCGACCGGGTCCGACCACTTC	CASSRPTGSDHF
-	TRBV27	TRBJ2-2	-	TGTGCCAGCAGGAGGACTGAGAACACCGGGGAGCTGTTTTTT	CASRRTENTGELFF
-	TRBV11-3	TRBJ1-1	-	TGTGCCAGCAGCTTAGAGGCGGGCACTGAAGCTTTCTTT	CASSLEAGTEAFF
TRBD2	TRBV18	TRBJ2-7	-	TGTGCCAGCTCACCAAGGACTAGCGGGGACAGGAGCTCCTACGAGCAGTACTTC	CASSPRTSGDRSSYEQYF
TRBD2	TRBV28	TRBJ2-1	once	TGTGCCAGCAGTTCCCATAATAGCGGGAGGCCGTTCTTC	CASSSHNSGRPFF
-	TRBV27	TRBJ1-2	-	TGTGCCAGCAGTTCTAGCCGACTGGACAACGTCTATGGCTACACCTTC	CASSSSRLDNVYGYTF
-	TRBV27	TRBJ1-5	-	TGTGCCACGAAGGACAGAAATAGCAATCAGCCCCAGCATTTT	CATKDRNSNQPQHF
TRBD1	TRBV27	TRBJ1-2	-	TGTGCCAGCAGCCCTTACGGGACAGTAGCCCCCAACTATTATTCCAACTATGGCTACACCTTC	CASSPYGTVAPNYYSNYGYTF
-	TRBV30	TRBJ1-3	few	TGTGCCTGGAGTGTATTGAGGGGGGGAAACACCATATATTTT	CAWSVLRGGNTIYF
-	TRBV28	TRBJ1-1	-	TGTGCCAGCACACCCTCTACAGGTTCGAACACTGAAGCTTTCTTT	CASTPSTGSNTEAFF
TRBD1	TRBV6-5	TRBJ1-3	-	TGTGCCAGCACCACAGGGGGGTCCGGAAACACCATATATTTT	CASTTGGSGNTIYF
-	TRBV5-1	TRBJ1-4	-	TGTGCCAGCAGCCCTGGACGACGGGAAAAACTGTTTTTT	CASSPGRREKLFF
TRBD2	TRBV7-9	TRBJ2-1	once	TGTGCCAGCAGCTTAGACTCTAGCGGGAGGCTCTACAATGAGCAGTTCTTC	CASSLDSSGRLYNEQFF
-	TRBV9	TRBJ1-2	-	TGTGCCAGCAGCGTAGCCCCCGGGACACCGAAATTATCTAACTATGGCTACACCTTC	CASSVAPGTPKLSNYGYTF
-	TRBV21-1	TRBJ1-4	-	TGTGCCAGCACTGTGGATTATAACCGGGACAAAAATGAAAAACTGTTTTTT	CASTVDYNRDKNEKLFF
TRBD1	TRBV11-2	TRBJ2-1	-	TGTGCCAGCAGCTCAAGGTTTACCGGACAGGGGAAATATAATGAGCAGTTCTTC	CASSSRFTGQGKYNEQFF
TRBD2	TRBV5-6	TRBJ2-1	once	TGTGCCAGCAGCTTTAGCGGGGGGACCTACAATGAGCAGTTCTTC	CASSFSGGTYNEQFF
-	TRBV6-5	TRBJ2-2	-	TGTGCCAGTTATTCACGGGGAGTCCGCACCGGGGAGCTGTTTTTT	CASYSRGVRTGELFF
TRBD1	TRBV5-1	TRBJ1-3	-	TGCGCCAGCAGCTTGGAGACAGGGGGTGTCTCTGGAAACACCATATATTTT	CASSLETGGVSGNTIYF
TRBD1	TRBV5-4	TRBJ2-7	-	TGTGCCAGCAGCTTGGACAGGGGGTCCTACGAGCAGTACTTC	CASSLDRGSYEQYF
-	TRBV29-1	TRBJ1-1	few	TGCAGCGTTCTTCCTGAAGCTTTCTTT	CSVLPEAFF
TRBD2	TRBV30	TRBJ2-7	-	TGTGCCTGGAGTGTACGGCCGGGACTAGCGCGATACGAGCAGTACTTC	CAWSVRPGLARYEQYF
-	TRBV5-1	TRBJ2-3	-	TGCGCCAGCAGCCATCAAGCGGGTTTGGTCACAGATACGCAGTATTTT	CASSHQAGLVTDTQYF
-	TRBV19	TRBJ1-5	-	TGTGCCAGTAGCCTGACGGGGGTAAATCAGCCCCAGCATTTT	CASSLTGVNQPQHF
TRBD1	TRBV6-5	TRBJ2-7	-	TGTGCCAGCAGTTACGGTGGGACAGGGGCGTACGAGCAGTACTTC	CASSYGGTGAYEQYF
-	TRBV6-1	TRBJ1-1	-	TGTGCCAGTCTGGGATCTGGGGGGACTGAAGCTTTCTTT	CASLGSGGTEAFF
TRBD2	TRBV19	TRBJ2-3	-	TGTGCCAGTTCGGGACTAGCGGGAAAGGGCACAGATACGCAGTATTTT	CASSGLAGKGTDTQYF
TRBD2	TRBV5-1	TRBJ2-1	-	TGCGCCAGCAGCAGGAGAGGGCTAGCGGGAGGACTCGATTACAATGAGCAGTTCTTC	CASSRRGLAGGLDYNEQFF
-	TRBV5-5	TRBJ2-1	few	TGTGCCAGCAGCCCTGGAGGCCTCTCCTACAATGAGCAGTTCTTC	CASSPGGLSYNEQFF
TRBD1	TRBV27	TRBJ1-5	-	TGTGCCAGCAACATGGGGGACAGGGGGGAGTTTAGCAATCAGCCCCAGCATTTT	CASNMGDRGEFSNQPQHF
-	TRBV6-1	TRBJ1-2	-	TGTGCCAGCAGTGAAGGGTCCTTGGGAAACAAACACTATGGCTACACCTTC	CASSEGSLGNKHYGYTF
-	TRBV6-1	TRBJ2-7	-	TGTGCCAGCGGGCAGGGGTACGAGCAGTACTTC	CASGQGYEQYF
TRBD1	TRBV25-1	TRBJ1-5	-	TGTGCCAGCAGCTACGGGACAGGGGGCAATCAGCCCCAGCATTTT	CASSYGTGGNQPQHF
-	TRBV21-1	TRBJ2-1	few	TGTGCCAGCAGCAAAGGAGCGGGACGCTACAATGAGCAGTTCTTC	CASSKGAGRYNEQFF
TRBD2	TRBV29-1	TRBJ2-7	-	TGCAGCGCAGCCAGCGGGAGGAACGAGCAGTACTTC	CSAASGRNEQYF
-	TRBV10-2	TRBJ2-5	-	TGCGCCAGCAGTGGACTTGGGGGAGAGACCCAGTACTTC	CASSGLGGETQYF
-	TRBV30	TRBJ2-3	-	TGTGCCTGGAGGGGGCTTCCTATGGATACGCAGTATTTT	CAWRGLPMDTQYF
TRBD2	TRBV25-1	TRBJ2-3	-	TGTGCCAGCAGTTCCCTAGCGGGAGTCACAGATACGCAGTATTTT	CASSSLAGVTDTQYF
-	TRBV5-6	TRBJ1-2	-	TGTGCCAGCAGCTTGCGAAGGACGGAGTACTATGGCTACACCTTC	CASSLRRTEYYGYTF
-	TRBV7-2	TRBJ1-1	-	TGTGCCAGCAGCTTAGCGCCCGGGTTGACTGAAGCTTTCTTT	CASSLAPGLTEAFF
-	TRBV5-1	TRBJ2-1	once	TGCGCCAGCAGCTTGGGCTTCAATGAGCAGTTCTTC	CASSLGFNEQFF
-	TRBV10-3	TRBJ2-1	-	TGTGCCATCAGTGAGTCGTTGATTGGGTTCTCGCAGTTCTTC	CAISESLIGFSQFF